This TCR beta chain is from a study of blood T cells in healthy people across ages. The study's findings and limits: The study found TCR beta diversity correlated strongly with naive T cell percentage.

This clonotype was picked up a small number of times. Its antigen is still unknown. V lost 5 bases to trimming and J lost 13 bases, with 18 bases between them. This CDR3 is 14 amino acids long. CDR1 and CDR2 (germline): MDHEN, SYDVKM. Using a J-beta primer mix together with a sample-barcoded 5' primer, a second PCR was run for about 6 to 12 cycles. At least 3 million CDR3-containing paired-end reads were obtained per sample. TCRdb re-called the 5' RACE reads through MiXCR, storing one row per CDR3 protein. Of 1 million or so distinct CDR3 sequences listed, about 23% are singletons. The sample also formed part of further work on T cells of mothers and their children. That source notes: Each donor was one of three healthy Caucasian mothers or one of their six children.

This chain links TRBV28 with TRBJ1-6; no clear D. The sequence was collected from a girl aged 2 to 10 in good health. The sequenced sample consisted of blood. CDR3 amino acids: CASSQERRIGPLHF. The DNA of the CDR3 is TGTGCCAGCAGTCAGGAACGACGGATTGGGCCCCTCCACTTT.